What follows is one T cell receptor (beta chain) and its context. The data originate from a study of PD-1 blockade in classical Hodgkin lymphoma. Germline assignment: CDR1 MNHEY and CDR2 SMNVEV (reference sequence). CDR3 length: 13 residues. The V segment lost 10 bases and the J segment 6 bases; nucleotides outside the gene matches: 8. Repertoires were generated with immunoSEQ multiplex PCR, while TCRdb's copy carries only in-frame clones and drops some. The table lists about 16,000 clones, around four fifths of them singletons. All patients relapsed after autologous stem cell transplantation, and brentuximab vedotin exposure varied. Thawed PBMCs were the source of CD4+ T cells, purified by magnetic negative selection.

The sequence came from a human donor with classical Hodgkin lymphoma. This sequence joins TRBV27 and TRBJ2-3, with 9 bases that match TRBD2. The sequences come from CD4+ T cells from blood, collected at baseline. CDR3 loop: CATSGLAIDTQYF. CDR3 in DNA: TGTGCCACCTCGGGACTAGCAATTGATACGCAGTATTTT.